A single TCR beta chain is shown here with its context. CDR1 is SGHTS, CDR2 YDEGEE, per germline. The CDR3 has 13 amino acids. Trimming pared 1 base from V and 8 bases from J, leaving 12 bases between. TCRdb re-called the 5' RACE reads with MiXCR, one entry per CDR3 protein. The sample includes 500,000 to 650,000 distinct CDR3 sequences, 20% to 25% seen only once; the top ten take about 0.5%. This entry belongs to a study of identical twins. These sequences were also reported in another study, on yellow fever vaccine responses in identical twins.

The sequence was collected from a woman between 18 and 29 years old in good health. The chain joins TRBV5-8 to TRBJ1-2; D is uncertain. Input material: CD4+ T cells sorted from blood. As DNA, the CDR3 is TGTGCCAGCAGCTTGCTAGAGCTACTCGGCTACACCTTC. Protein product: CASSLLELLGYTF.